These T cell receptor beta chains were read from a single sample in a study of Graves' ophthalmopathy and Graves' hyperthyroidism. Using its own MiXCR run on the multiplex PCR reads, TCRdb lists one record per CDR3 protein. The profile covers 200,000 to 250,000 distinct CDR3 sequences, with approximately 28% appearing a single time and about 9.3% taken by the ten largest. Sequenced sample: peripheral blood. The receptors come from a man aged 45-65 years with Graves' ophthalmopathy. Each CDR3 is given with its conserved first and last residue. The order of the fields is V gene, D gene, clone size, J gene, CDR3 protein, CDR3 DNA. D genes are given only for firm matches. Only part of the rows carry a size: once, few, many, or a class if the clone is expanded.

TRBV10-2,NA,many,TRBJ1-6,CASSDEGGPNSPLHF,TGCGCCAGCAGTGACGAGGGGGGACCGAATTCACCCCTCCACTTT
TRBV6-1,NA,few,TRBJ2-7,CASSVGGDTYEQYF,TGTGCCAGCAGTGTAGGGGGGGATACCTACGAGCAGTACTTC
TRBV28,NA,once,TRBJ2-7,CASSFPNYEQYF,TGTGCCAGCAGTTTCCCGAACTACGAGCAGTACTTC
TRBV7-2,NA,NA,TRBJ1-1,CASTLSAWNTEAFF,TGTGCCAGCACTCTATCGGCGTGGAACACTGAAGCTTTCTTT
TRBV5-1,TRBD1,NA,TRBJ2-5,CASSLSWVTGVETQYF,TGCGCCAGCAGCTTGAGCTGGGTGACAGGGGTAGAGACCCAGTACTTC
TRBV12-3/TRBV12-4,NA,NA,TRBJ1-5,CASSRAGGDQPQHF,TGTGCCAGCAGCCGTGCCGGGGGGGATCAGCCCCAGCATTTT
TRBV9,NA,many,TRBJ2-7,CASSVATASYEQYF,TGTGCCAGCAGCGTAGCAACCGCGAGTTACGAGCAGTACTTC
TRBV28,TRBD2,NA,TRBJ2-7,CASRTLGGDLYEQYF,TGTGCCAGCAGGACCTTGGGGGGGGACCTCTACGAGCAGTACTTC
TRBV7-2,NA,many,TRBJ2-7,CASSLAQGYPSYEQYF,TGTGCCAGCAGCTTAGCACAGGGTTACCCTTCCTACGAGCAGTACTTC
TRBV30,NA,many,TRBJ1-3,CAWSRYSVTSGNTIYF,TGTGCCTGGAGTCGGTATAGCGTTACGTCTGGAAACACCATATATTTT
TRBV6-2/TRBV6-3,TRBD1,few,TRBJ2-5,CASRNRGETQYF,TGTGCCAGCCGGAACAGGGGAGAGACCCAGTACTTC
TRBV7-2,NA,many,TRBJ2-7,CASSGGISYEQYF,TGTGCCAGCAGCGGCGGGATTTCCTACGAGCAGTACTTC
TRBV6-2/TRBV6-3,NA,NA,TRBJ1-1,CASSWTDPGTEAFF,TGTGCCAGCAGTTGGACGGACCCGGGAACTGAAGCTTTCTTT
TRBV6-1,NA,once,TRBJ1-2,CASSDIAGVDGYTF,TGTGCCAGCAGTGACATCGCAGGGGTTGATGGCTACACCTTC
TRBV5-1,NA,many,TRBJ2-2,CASSFLQGNTGELFF,TGCGCCAGCAGCTTCCTCCAGGGAAACACCGGGGAGCTGTTTTTT
TRBV6-1,TRBD2,many,TRBJ2-7,CASSELAGPYEQYF,TGTGCCAGCAGTGAATTAGCGGGGCCCTACGAGCAGTACTTC
TRBV12-3/TRBV12-4,NA,many,TRBJ1-6,CASKRADNSPLHF,TGTGCCAGCAAGCGGGCGGATAATTCACCCCTCCACTTT
TRBV30,TRBD1,NA,TRBJ2-7,CAYDRDRGHEQYF,TGTGCATACGACCGGGACAGGGGCCACGAGCAGTACTTC
TRBV11-2,NA,NA,TRBJ1-1,CASSLDGAPHREAFF,TGTGCCAGCAGCTTAGATGGGGCCCCACATCGGGAAGCTTTCTTT
TRBV19,NA,NA,TRBJ2-2,CAINEGGGNTGELFF,TGTGCCATCAATGAGGGAGGAGGGAACACCGGGGAGCTGTTTTTT
TRBV6-5,NA,many,TRBJ1-1,CASSTVGQGAGRTFF,NA
TRBV7-6,NA,many,TRBJ2-2,CASRTTNTGELFF,TGTGCCAGCAGAACAACGAACACCGGGGAGCTGTTTTTT
TRBV11-3,NA,many,TRBJ1-1,CASSLGWGADEAFF,TGTGCCAGCAGCTTAGGATGGGGGGCGGATGAAGCTTTCTTT
TRBV7-2,NA,many,TRBJ2-2,CASSLEGVNTGELFF,TGTGCCAGCAGCTTAGAGGGGGTCAACACCGGGGAGCTGTTTTTT
TRBV6-2/TRBV6-3,TRBD2,many,TRBJ2-7,CASSRTSVGGEQYF,TGTGCCAGCAGTCGGACTAGCGTCGGCGGCGAGCAGTACTTC
TRBV5-1,NA,many,TRBJ1-6,CASSSYTGNNSPLHF,TGCGCCAGCAGCTCCTACACTGGGAATAATTCACCCCTCCACTTT
TRBV9,NA,many,TRBJ2-7,CASSVDGQGPSGQYF,TGTGCCAGCAGCGTAGACGGGCAGGGGCCCTCCGGGCAGTACTTC
TRBV6-1,TRBD2,many,TRBJ2-7,CASSEGTSGTDYEQYF,TGTGCCAGCAGTGAAGGGACTAGCGGGACAGACTACGAGCAGTACTTC
TRBV12-3/TRBV12-4,NA,many,TRBJ1-2,CASSLARGWALYGYTF,TGTGCCAGCAGTTTAGCGCGGGGATGGGCACTATATGGCTACACCTTC
TRBV28,TRBD1,NA,TRBJ1-2,CASSATPRGYGYTF,TGTGCCAGCAGTGCAACCCCCAGGGGGTATGGCTACACCTTC
TRBV11-1,NA,NA,TRBJ1-2,CASSTLPDGTNYGYTF,TGTGCCAGCAGCACCCTCCCCGACGGGACTAACTATGGCTACACCTTC
TRBV19,NA,many,TRBJ2-7,CASSIGREGSYEQYF,TGTGCCAGTAGTATCGGTCGAGAAGGCTCCTACGAGCAGTACTTC
TRBV19,NA,many,TRBJ2-4,CASSSEQVAKNIQYF,TGTGCCAGTAGTAGCGAGCAGGTAGCCAAAAACATTCAGTACTTC
TRBV10-1,TRBD2,many,TRBJ2-3,CASRRVLAGASDTQYF,TGCGCCAGCAGGAGAGTTCTAGCGGGAGCTTCAGATACGCAGTATTTT
TRBV6-2/TRBV6-3,TRBD1,NA,TRBJ2-7,CASLQGAVNEQYF,TGTGCCAGCCTACAGGGGGCTGTAAACGAGCAGTACTTC
TRBV14,NA,many,TRBJ2-5,CASSWTDQETQYF,TGTGCCAGCAGCTGGACGGACCAAGAGACCCAGTACTTC
TRBV5-1,NA,NA,TRBJ2-5,CASSLQYQETQYF,TGCGCCAGCAGCCTACAGTACCAAGAGACCCAGTACTTC
TRBV11-2,NA,many,TRBJ2-7,CASSPIDRPEQYF,TGTGCCAGCAGCCCCATCGACAGACCCGAGCAGTACTTC
TRBV20-1,NA,many,TRBJ2-7,CSARAKRLSVSYEQYF,TGCAGTGCTAGAGCAAAGCGGCTTTCCGTCTCCTACGAGCAGTACTTC
TRBV12-3/TRBV12-4,NA,NA,TRBJ2-7,CASTSQGGKGEQYF,TGTGCCAGCACCTCGCAGGGTGGCAAGGGCGAGCAGTACTTC
TRBV18,NA,NA,TRBJ2-3,CASSPVWGFDTQYF,TGTGCCAGCTCACCAGTATGGGGTTTCGATACGCAGTATTTT
TRBV12-3/TRBV12-4,NA,NA,TRBJ1-1,CASSFTRQTEAFF,TGTGCCAGCAGTTTTACAAGGCAGACTGAAGCTTTCTTT
TRBV7-2,NA,many,TRBJ2-7,CASSLSPGPTYEQYF,TGTGCCAGCAGCTTATCGCCGGGACCTACCTACGAGCAGTACTTC
TRBV12-3/TRBV12-4,NA,many,TRBJ2-7,CASLMRSPAPLEQYF,TGTGCCAGCTTAATGCGGTCACCGGCGCCCCTCGAGCAGTACTTC
TRBV6-2/TRBV6-3,TRBD2,NA,TRBJ2-7,CASSRLPGLGASEQYF,TGTGCCAGCAGTAGGCTTCCGGGACTAGGGGCAAGCGAGCAGTACTTC
TRBV10-3,TRBD2,NA,TRBJ2-7,CAISESGGRDYEQYF,TGTGCCATCAGTGAGTCCGGGGGGAGGGACTACGAGCAGTACTTC
TRBV7-8,TRBD2,NA,TRBJ2-5,CASSSLAGTQETQYF,TGTGCCAGCAGCTCACTAGCGGGCACCCAAGAGACCCAGTACTTC
TRBV15,TRBD1,NA,TRBJ1-1,CATSTYRGETEAFF,TGTGCCACCAGCACTTACAGGGGGGAAACTGAAGCTTTCTTT
TRBV18,NA,many,TRBJ1-5,CASSLDPGQPQHF,TGTGCCAGCTCACTGGATCCCGGCCAGCCCCAGCATTTT
TRBV6-1,NA,many,TRBJ1-1,CASSEYNLNTEAFF,TGTGCCAGCAGTGAATACAACCTTAACACTGAAGCTTTCTTT
TRBV12-3/TRBV12-4,NA,many,TRBJ2-5,CASSLLGDGETQYF,TGTGCCAGCAGTTTATTGGGGGATGGGGAGACCCAGTACTTC
TRBV2,TRBD2,NA,TRBJ2-7,CAEGLASEQYF,TGTGCCGAAGGACTAGCGTCCGAGCAGTACTTC
TRBV7-2,TRBD2,many,TRBJ2-7,CASSLDGGGVVREQYF,TGTGCCAGCAGCTTAGACGGCGGGGGAGTGGTCCGCGAGCAGTACTTC
TRBV28,NA,NA,TRBJ2-7,CASSLRAVQGQYEQYF,TGTGCCAGCAGTTTAAGGGCAGTTCAGGGCCAATACGAGCAGTACTTC
TRBV5-1,NA,NA,TRBJ2-7,CASSLSYYEQYF,TGCGCCAGCAGCTTGTCTTACTACGAGCAGTACTTC